The 17 T cell receptor beta chains below come from one sample, sequenced in a study of blood T cell repertoires in COVID-19. TCRdb's copy holds only in-frame clones and misses some; the assay was immunoSEQ multiplex PCR. The data show about 58,000 clones, under 90% seen once. The specimen sequenced was peripheral blood. The receptors originated from a middle-aged man with active COVID-19.

The chain employs TRBV5-1 and TRBJ2-3; perhaps TRBD2 as D (6 bases). The CDR3 loop spans 17 amino acids. Trimming removed 0 bases from V and 7 bases from J, with 21 bases in between. Germline loops: CDR1 SGHRS, CDR2 YFSETQ. The CDR3 DNA reads TGCGCCAGCAGCTTGGCCCCAGGAGGGACGTACTCAAATACGCAGTATTTT. As protein: CASSLAPGGTYSNTQYF. Full variable domain (remainder filled in from reference TRBV5-1 and TRBJ2-3): KAGVTQTPRYLIKTRGQQVTLSCSPISGHRSVSWYQQTPGQGLQFLFEYFSETQRNKGNFPGRFSGRQFSNSRSEMNVSTLELGDSALYLCASSLAPGGTYSNTQYFGPGTRLTVL.

This clone was seen only a few times. V gene TRBV6-5 combines with J gene TRBJ2-1; 7 bases fit TRBD2. Germline V gene sequence: CDR1 MNHEY, CDR2 SVGAGI. Losses at the gene ends were 8 bases for V and 3 bases for J; bases not matched to a gene: 7. The CDR3 is 14 residues long. In nucleotides, the CDR3 is TGTGCCAGCGGGCGGCGGGAGAGCTACAATGAGCAGTTCTTC. Amino acid sequence: CASGRRESYNEQFF.

The rearrangement uses TRBV10-3 and TRBJ2-7; D remains ambiguous. The CDR3 is 14 residues long. V lost 6 bases and J 3 bases, leaving 15 bases between the germline ends. Germline assignment: CDR1 ENHRY and CDR2 SYGVKD. The CDR3 bases are TGTGCCATCAGGAATTTTGGCAGGAACTACGAGCAGTACTTC. Its translation is CAIRNFGRNYEQYF.

The V and J genes are TRBV19 and TRBJ2-5; TRBD1 aligns across 12 bases. The CDR3 covers 14 residues. From germline, CDR1 is LNHDA and CDR2 SQIVND (reference sequence). V was clipped by 7 bases and J by 5 bases; unmatched bases: 5. The CDR3 protein is CASKPGTGGETQYF. The CDR3 DNA sequence: TGTGCCAGTAAACCCGGGACAGGGGGCGAGACCCAGTACTTC.

This clone appeared a single time. The genes are TRBV7-9 and TRBJ2-7, with TRBD2 matching 11 bases. The CDR3 has 13 amino acids. From germline, CDR1 is SEHNR and CDR2 FQNEAQ (reference sequence). After removal of 10 bases from V and 5 bases from J, the junction contained 7 bases not matched to a gene. The chain's CDR3 is CATLAGGLDEQYF. The DNA for the CDR3 is TGTGCCACGCTAGCGGGAGGTCTGGACGAGCAGTACTTC.

This clone has more than one count but fewer than ten. The rearrangement joins TRBV28 to TRBJ2-7, with TRBD2 identical over 13 bases. Per the germline V gene, CDR1 is MDHEN and CDR2 is SYDVKM. The CDR3 runs 15 residues. Trimming at V came to 5 bases and at J to 0 bases, leaving 1 base not matched to a gene. CDR3 DNA: TGTGCCAGCAGTCGACTAGCGGGAGGCTCCTACGAGCAGTACTTC. This encodes CASSRLAGGSYEQYF. The full variable domain, rest sourced from reference TRBV28 and TRBJ2-7, is DVKVTQSSRYLVKRTGEKVFLECVQDMDHENMFWYRQDPGLGLRLIYFSYDVKMKEKGDIPEGYSVSREKKERFSLILESASTNQTSMYLCASSRLAGGSYEQYFGPGTRLTVT.

The CDR3 reads CASSLGTSASTDTQYF. The CDR3 DNA sequence: TGTGCCAGCAGCTTAGGGACTTCCGCTAGCACAGATACGCAGTATTTT. This rearrangement joins TRBV11-3 to TRBJ2-3; a weak D match, TRBD2 (5 bases). CDR1 and CDR2 (germline): SGHNT, YENEEA. The CDR3 is made up of 16 amino acids. Trimming shortened V by 1 base and J by 0 bases, and 11 bases separated the two germline ends.

The chain has TRBV7-9 and TRBJ2-7; D is unclear. CDR1 is SEHNR, CDR2 FQNEAQ, per germline (reference sequence). Trimming pared 4 bases from V and 6 bases from J, leaving 10 bases between. This CDR3 spans 12 amino acids. Here the CDR3 reads CASSSQATEQYF. The DNA of the CDR3 is TGTGCCAGCAGCTCCCAAGCGACCGAGCAGTACTTC.

This clone was detected once. The V gene is TRBV5-1, the J gene TRBJ2-3; TRBD2 matches 14 bases. The CDR3 runs 16 residues. Unmatched junction bases numbered 7, after V lost 5 bases and J lost 5 bases. CDR1 is SGHRS, CDR2 YFSETQ, per germline. The CDR3 DNA reads TGCGCCAGCAGACCGGGACTAGCGGGAGATGGAGATACGCAGTATTTT. Its translation: CASRPGLAGDGDTQYF. The full variable domain, in which reference TRBV5-1 and TRBJ2-3 provide the parts outside the CDR3, is KAGVTQTPRYLIKTRGQQVTLSCSPISGHRSVSWYQQTPGQGLQFLFEYFSETQRNKGNFPGRFSGRQFSNSRSEMNVSTLELGDSALYLCASRPGLAGDGDTQYFGPGTRLTVL.

V usage is TRBV5-1 and J usage is TRBJ2-1, with a weak D call TRBD2 (6 bases). This CDR3 region has 15 residues. Trimming cost V 4 bases and J 5 bases, with 16 bases left between them. Per germline, CDR1 SGHRS and CDR2 YFSETQ. CDR3 protein: CASSPGGVGHNEQFF. The CDR3 bases are TGCGCCAGCAGCCCCGGGGGTGTAGGCCACAATGAGCAGTTCTTC. The full variable domain, in which reference TRBV5-1 and TRBJ2-1 provide the parts outside the CDR3, is KAGVTQTPRYLIKTRGQQVTLSCSPISGHRSVSWYQQTPGQGLQFLFEYFSETQRNKGNFPGRFSGRQFSNSRSEMNVSTLELGDSALYLCASSPGGVGHNEQFFGPGTRLTVL.

This clone was detected a few times. The chain couples TRBV6-5 to TRBJ2-6; 7 nucleotides agree with TRBD2. CDR1 MNHEY and CDR2 SVGAGI come from the germline V gene. V lost 6 bases to trimming and J lost 2 bases; unmatched junction nucleotides: 4. CDR3 length: 15 amino acids. Written as DNA, the CDR3 is TGTGCCAGCAGGCTAGCGGCTACTGGGGCCAACGTCCTGACTTTC. Translated: CASRLAATGANVLTF.

V and J are TRBV2 and TRBJ2-1, with D possibly TRBD1 on 6 matching bases. The length of the CDR3 is 15 residues. The V end was cut by 3 bases, the J end by 0 bases, with 9 bases between. Germline V lookup: CDR1 SNHLY, CDR2 FYNNEI. CDR3: CASSDRGSSYNEQFF. The CDR3 DNA sequence: TGTGCCAGCAGTGATAGGGGGAGCTCCTACAATGAGCAGTTCTTC.

This clone was found a few times. The rearrangement joins TRBV7-3 to TRBJ2-1, with a possible D match to TRBD2 (6 bases). V lost 5 bases, J lost 7 bases, and 15 bases lay in between. CDR3 length: 14 residues. Germline values: CDR1 SGHTA, CDR2 FQGTGA. CDR3 sequence (DNA): TGTGCCAGCAGCGCCAATGCGGGATTAAATGAGCAGTTCTTC. Its protein is CASSANAGLNEQFF. The full variable domain, with the rest looked up from reference TRBV7-3 and TRBJ2-1, is GAGVSQTPSNKVTEKGKYVELRCDPISGHTALYWYRQSLGQGPEFLIYFQGTGAADDSGLPNDRFFAVRPEGSVSTLKIQRTERGDSAVYLCASSANAGLNEQFFGPGTRLTVL.

The rearrangement uses TRBV27 and TRBJ2-7; 7 positions match TRBD1. The CDR3 consists of 15 residues. Germline V gene lookup returns CDR1 MNHEY and CDR2 SMNVEV (reference sequence). The J segment lost 2 bases and the V segment lost 1 base, leaving 5 bases of the junction unmatched. CDR3 nucleotides: TGTGCCAGCAGTTTATTAGGGGGCGGGCCCTACGAGCAGTACTTC. Translating it yields CASSLLGGGPYEQYF.

J is TRBJ2-2 and V is TRBV2; 10 bases agree with TRBD1. The CDR3 has 15 residues. Per germline, CDR1 SNHLY and CDR2 FYNNEI. V lost 7 bases and J lost 7; bases outside the gene matches: 9. CDR3 in amino acids: CASILDRGQGGELFF. In DNA, the CDR3 is TGTGCCAGCATTCTTGACAGGGGGCAAGGCGGGGAGCTGTTTTTT.

J is TRBJ2-2 and V is TRBV11-2; 7 nucleotides align to TRBD1. The J segment lost 6 bases and the V segment lost 5 bases, leaving 15 bases of the junction unmatched. Germline V gene sequence: CDR1 SGHAT, CDR2 FQNNGV. The CDR3 runs to 17 residues. CDR3 protein: CASSPSPTGALSGELFF. CDR3 DNA: TGTGCCAGCAGCCCCTCCCCCACAGGGGCCCTATCCGGGGAGCTGTTTTTT.

The rearrangement uses TRBV6-1 and TRBJ1-5, with TRBD1 as a possible D gene (6 bases). CDR1 and CDR2 (germline): MNHNS, SASEGT. Between the trimmed V and J ends, which lost 0 bases and 6 bases, there was a span of 12 bases. The CDR3 contains 15 residues. The CDR3 DNA reads as TGTGCCAGCAGTGAAGCGCTTGCAGGGGTTCAGCCCCAGCATTTT. Protein: CASSEALAGVQPQHF.